A selection of T cell receptor beta chains follows, all from one sample in a study of regulatory T cells in long-lasting Graves disease. TCRdb re-called the multiplex PCR reads with MiXCR, one entry per CDR3 protein. The data show 300,000 to 400,000 distinct CDR3 sequences, 18% seen once. This material consisted of peripheral blood mononuclear cells (PBMCs), taken at new diagnosis, from a patient treated with antithyroid drugs. These receptors came from a female donor with Graves disease. The CDR3 runs from the conserved cysteine through the conserved F or W. The D gene is left open where the match is weak. Size is stated for part of the rows, as once, few or many counts, or as a class when the clone is expanded.

TRBD2 | TRBJ2-1 | TRBV30 | NA | TGTGCCTGGAGAGGGTTAGCGGGAGGTCTCAATGAGCAGTTCTTC | CAWRGLAGGLNEQFF
NA | TRBJ1-5 | TRBV28 | once | TGTGCCAGCAGTTTAATAGGCGGGGATCAGCCCCAGCATTTT | CASSLIGGDQPQHF
NA | TRBJ1-2 | TRBV11-2 | many | TGTGCCAGCAGCCTGTCCACTAACTATGGCTACACCTTC | CASSLSTNYGYTF
NA | TRBJ2-5 | TRBV24-1 | many | TGTGCCACCGGGGGGTTCTTAGGGGGTGAAGAGACCCAGTACTTC | CATGGFLGGEETQYF
NA | TRBJ2-1 | TRBV7-9 | many | TGTGCCAGCAGCTCAGGGGTAAGAGAGCAGTTCTTC | CASSSGVREQFF
NA | TRBJ2-1 | TRBV7-9 | few | TGTGCCAGCGGCTCGACGGTTTTCCAGTTCTTC | CASGSTVFQFF
NA | TRBJ2-6 | TRBV27 | many | TGTGCCAGCAGCTCCCTGTTCTCTGGGGCCAACGTCCTGACTTTC | CASSSLFSGANVLTF
TRBD1 | TRBJ1-2 | TRBV3-1 | many | TGTGCCAGCAGCCTAACAGGGGGCGGCTATGGCTACACCTTC | CASSLTGGGYGYTF
TRBD2 | TRBJ2-1 | TRBV11-3 | many | TGTGCCAGCAGCCCCCCCAGCGGGACTAACAATGAGCAGTTCTTC | CASSPPSGTNNEQFF
TRBD1 | TRBJ2-1 | TRBV29-1 | many | TGCAGCGTTGTCAGCAGGGGGCGGATTGAGAACAATGAGCAGTTCTTC | CSVVSRGRIENNEQFF
NA | TRBJ2-7 | TRBV7-9 | few | TGTGCCAGCAGCTTAGAGGGGGGGCGCTACGAGCAGTACTTC | CASSLEGGRYEQYF
NA | TRBJ2-2 | TRBV2 | many | TGTGCCAGCACAGGGTGGGGCACCGGGGAGCTGTTTTTT | CASTGWGTGELFF
NA | TRBJ2-3 | TRBV28 | many | TGTGCCAGCAGTTCGCGGGCGGTAGGCACAGATACGCAGTATTTT | CASSSRAVGTDTQYF
NA | TRBJ2-7 | TRBV7-9 | many | TGTGCCAGCAGCTTACGGACAGCTTCCTACGAGCAGTACTTC | CASSLRTASYEQYF
NA | TRBJ2-1 | TRBV12-3/TRBV12-4 | NA | TGTGCCAGCAGTTTAGCAGGCAGCTCCTACGAGCAGTTCTTC | CASSLAGSSYEQFF
NA | TRBJ2-1 | TRBV20-1 | few | TGCAGTGCTTTTAGCGGCGATGATTTCAATGAGCAGTTCTTC | CSAFSGDDFNEQFF
NA | TRBJ2-7 | TRBV24-1 | NA | TGTGCCACCAGTGATCCTTCCGACACCTACGAGCAGTACTTC | CATSDPSDTYEQYF
TRBD1 | TRBJ2-3 | TRBV29-1 | many | TGCAGCGTTGACGTGACAGGGGTCACAGATACGCAGTATTTT | CSVDVTGVTDTQYF
TRBD2 | TRBJ2-3 | TRBV20-1 | many | TGCAGTGCTGGGACTAGCGGCAGGGCAGATACGCAGTATTTT | CSAGTSGRADTQYF
TRBD2 | TRBJ2-1 | TRBV4-1 | NA | TGCGCCAGCAGCCAGGCGGGACTAGCTGGACGGGAGCAGTTCTTC | CASSQAGLAGREQFF
TRBD1 | TRBJ1-2 | TRBV9 | many | TGTGCCAGCTCCGCTCGGGACAGGAGTACCGGTGGCTACACCTTC | CASSARDRSTGGYTF
NA | TRBJ1-4 | TRBV4-1 | few | TGCGCCAGCAGCCAGACAGGAGATGGAGAAAAACTGTTTTTT | CASSQTGDGEKLFF
NA | TRBJ2-7 | TRBV6-5 | NA | TGTGCCAGCAGTTATTCGTCGGGCCTCGTTGGGGGGGCGCAGTACTTC | CASSYSSGLVGGAQYF
NA | TRBJ2-5 | TRBV28 | many | TGTGCCAGCGTTGGGGGAGAGACCCAGTACTTC | CASVGGETQYF
NA | TRBJ2-3 | TRBV6-5 | many | TGTGCCAGCAGTTATTACGGAGGCTCCACAGATACGCAGTATTTT | CASSYYGGSTDTQYF
TRBD2 | TRBJ2-1 | TRBV27 | few | TGTGCCAGCACTCTTTCTGGGACTAGCGTTCTCAATGAGCAGTTCTTC | CASTLSGTSVLNEQFF
NA | TRBJ1-3 | TRBV27 | NA | TGTGCCACCCACTCTGGAAACACCATATATTTT | CATHSGNTIYF
NA | TRBJ2-1 | TRBV6-5 | many | TGTGCCAGCAGTTCGAAGAATGAGCAGTTCTTC | CASSSKNEQFF
TRBD2 | TRBJ2-1 | TRBV9 | many | TGTGCCAGCAGCGTAGCGGGAGGGTTCTTAGACAATGAGCAGTTCTTC | CASSVAGGFLDNEQFF
NA | TRBJ1-1 | TRBV10-3 | many | TGTGCCATCAGTGAGGCGGCTACCATGAACACTGAAGCTTTCTTT | CAISEAATMNTEAFF
NA | TRBJ1-2 | TRBV7-6 | many | TGTGCCAGCAGCTCGGGTATTGGCTATGGCTACACCTTC | CASSSGIGYGYTF
TRBD1 | TRBJ1-3 | TRBV6-1 | NA | TGTGCCAGCAGGCGTGACAGGGGGATCGGAAACACCATATATTTT | CASRRDRGIGNTIYF
TRBD1 | TRBJ2-2 | TRBV6-1 | many | TGTGCCAGCAGGACCAGGGGGCCCTACACCGGGGAGCTGTTTTTT | CASRTRGPYTGELFF
NA | TRBJ2-2 | TRBV2 | few | TGTGCCAGCACAGGGGGGGTGCCGGCCACCGGGGAGCTGTTTTTT | CASTGGVPATGELFF
NA | TRBJ2-1 | TRBV5-6 | many | TGTGCCAGCAGCCGTCTTGACGGGAAGGGTTACAATGAGCAGTTCTTC | CASSRLDGKGYNEQFF
NA | TRBJ2-1 | TRBV20-1 | NA | TGCAGTGCTAGAGGCCCTCTTGTAAGATACAATGAGCAGTTCTTC | CSARGPLVRYNEQFF
TRBD2 | TRBJ2-2 | TRBV27 | NA | TGTGCCACCAGTGATTTAAAGACTAGCGGGAGCGGGGAGCTGTTTTTT | CATSDLKTSGSGELFF
NA | TRBJ2-2 | TRBV5-1 | NA | TGCGCCAGCAGCTTGGTACCGGGACAGAACACCGGGGAGCTGTTTTTT | CASSLVPGQNTGELFF
NA | TRBJ1-4 | TRBV7-9 | many | TGTGCCAGCAGCCAAAATGAAAAACTGTTTTTT | CASSQNEKLFF
TRBD1 | TRBJ1-6 | TRBV28 | many | TGTGCCAGCACCGACGGACAGGGGGCAAATTCACCCCTCCACTTT | CASTDGQGANSPLHF
TRBD2 | TRBJ2-1 | TRBV7-2 | NA | TGTGCCAGCAGCTCTCACGGACTAGCGGTTGCCGGCGATGAGCAGTTCTTC | CASSSHGLAVAGDEQFF
NA | TRBJ2-2 | TRBV19 | NA | TGTGCCAGTAGTATCCCGCACCAAGAGCCCGGGGAGCTGTTTTTT | CASSIPHQEPGELFF
TRBD2 | TRBJ2-1 | TRBV2 | many | TGTGCCAGCTATTTAAGGACTAGCGGGGGTGGGGCTAACTACAATGAGCAGTTCTTC | CASYLRTSGGGANYNEQFF
NA | TRBJ1-2 | TRBV19 | NA | TGTGCCAGTAGTATAGTAGACAGAACCAATGGCTACACCTTC | CASSIVDRTNGYTF
TRBD1 | TRBJ2-7 | TRBV28 | few | TGTGCCAGCAGTTCCACAGGGGGCCCCTACGAGCAGTACTTC | CASSSTGGPYEQYF
NA | TRBJ2-2 | TRBV10-2 | many | TGCGCCAGCAGTGAGGTCTTCTCTTGGGGAAGCAACACCGGGGAGCTGTTTTTT | CASSEVFSWGSNTGELFF
NA | TRBJ1-1 | TRBV28 | NA | TGTGCCAGCAGTCCCACAGGGTGGAACACTGGAGCTTTCTTT | CASSPTGWNTGAFF
TRBD2 | TRBJ2-1 | TRBV27 | many | TGTGCCAGCATGGGGGACAGCGGGAGGGCATACAATGAGCAGTTCTTC | CASMGDSGRAYNEQFF
NA | TRBJ2-3 | TRBV7-9 | NA | TGTGCCAGCAGCTTTTGTCAGGGTATCACAGATACGCAGTATTTT | CASSFCQGITDTQYF
NA | TRBJ2-5 | TRBV11-2 | many | TGTGCCAGCAGCTTAGATTGGCAGGACCAAGAGACCCAGTACTTC | CASSLDWQDQETQYF
NA | TRBJ2-2 | TRBV6-1 | NA | TGTGCCAGCAGCAGGTTCGGGGAGCTGTTTTTT | CASSRFGELFF